This T cell receptor (beta chain) was captured by sequencing in a study of blood T cells in healthy people across ages. Study-level background: Per every two T cells, about one barcoded beta molecule was captured by template switching. Study-level points and caveats: In these data, TCR beta diversity tracked strongly with naive T cell percentage.

This CDR3 contains 15 residues. Deletions cut 3 bases from V and 4 bases from J, with 15 bases between. Germline CDR1 reads LNHNV; CDR2 reads YYDKDF (reference sequence). Alongside a J-beta primer mix, a sample-barcoded 5' primer served in a second PCR lasting about 7 to 12 cycles. Each cDNA molecule received a tag from a template-switch adaptor that had 12 random nucleotides. TCRdb analysed the 5' RACE reads with MiXCR anew, one entry per CDR3 protein. The sample consists of some 1.7 million distinct CDR3 sequences, 28% of them appearing once. A remark on this clonotype: Its target is not known.

The sequencing sample was made of blood. The chain links TRBV15 to TRBJ2-5; the D gene is possibly TRBD1 (6 bases). The TCR comes from a woman aged 25 to 39 in good health. The CDR3 DNA sequence: TGTGCCACCAGCAGGACCACAGGGTTCCGAGAGACCCAGTACTTC. It encodes CATSRTTGFRETQYF.